This T cell receptor beta chain comes out of a study of regulatory T cells in long-lasting Graves disease. Construction of the TCR beta libraries employed iRepertoire HTBI primers in conjunction with Arm-PCR of CDR3 regions. TCRdb passed the multiplex PCR reads through MiXCR, listing each CDR3 protein once. Of 560,000 or so distinct CDR3 sequences listed, roughly a sixth were seen once; the top ten hold around 13%. The CDR3 consists of 14 residues. Germline V gene lookup returns CDR1 MNHEY and CDR2 SMNVEV (reference sequence). Trimming shortened V by 8 bases and J by 12 bases, and 23 bases separated the two germline ends. For this clonotype: This is likely an artifact of a read error, given a far larger clone one base away.

Time point here: newly diagnosed GD, antithyroid drugs for less than 3 months. PBMC-derived RNA was used for the TCR library. These sequences were also reported in another study, on T cells in Graves' hyperthyroidism and ophthalmopathy. That work adds: Most thyroid clonotypes with frequency above 0.001 were detected in blood. Ophthalmopathy stood apart from stable hyperthyroidism in a 13 V-J model.

This clonotype was sampled from a man aged 18 to 29 with Graves disease. The source material was peripheral blood mononuclear cells (PBMCs), sampled at new diagnosis, from a patient treated with antithyroid drugs. The rearrangement links TRBV27 to TRBJ2-1; TRBD2 is a possible D gene (6 bases). The CDR3, as DNA: TGTGCCAGCTCTACCCTTGGAGGGTTCGATGGGCAGTTCTTC. Its translation: CASSTLGGFDGQFF.